What follows is one T cell receptor (beta chain) and its context. Its antigen remains unidentified. This specimen belongs to a study of shared clonotypes between healthy human individuals. Study-wide background: The donor group consisted of a couple of women and a few men, aged 18 to 49. Whole-study findings and limits: In a handful of donors, about 5% of naive CD4 clonotypes appeared in common.

TCRdb's table, derived via immunoSEQ multiplex PCR, lists solely in-frame clones and lacks some. This repertoire shows about 2 million clones, less than 95% found once; its top ten account for 0.9% to 1.3%. Germline V gene data show CDR1 as SEHNR and CDR2 as FQNEAQ (reference sequence). The V segment lost 5 bases and the J segment 2 bases; nucleotides outside the gene matches: 4. The CDR3 runs 14 residues. CD45RO-negative, CCR7-selected cells formed the naive CD8 fraction, which excluded terminally differentiated effector memory CD45RA+ cells. The source is a young man in good health. The chain couples TRBV7-9 to TRBJ2-5; TRBD1 agrees at 8 bases. The material sequenced was naive CD8+ T cells sorted from blood. The CDR3 is CASSIGQGQETQYF. In DNA, the CDR3 is TGTGCCAGCAGCATCGGACAGGGACAAGAGACCCAGTACTTC.